The clone carrying this T cell receptor (beta chain) was seen many times. Trimming pared 0 bases from V and 4 bases from J, leaving 5 bases between. The germline V gene has CDR1 SGHRS and CDR2 YFSETQ. The CDR3 runs 13 residues. The sample comes from a study of T-cell memory formation after mild COVID-19. After 5'RACE with constant-segment primers, TCR alpha and TCR beta cDNA libraries carrying sample barcodes and UMIs were obtained. TCRdb re-called the 5' RACE reads through MiXCR, storing one row per CDR3 protein. The repertoire holds 400,000 to 500,000 distinct CDR3 sequences, with about 24% as singletons.

Sequencing used PBMCs or a T cell subset sorted from them (not recorded which). The sequence derives from an adult woman who had mild COVID-19 (a few samples of this study predate the infection). Cell type and time point are not known. The V and J genes are TRBV5-1 and TRBJ1-5; D uncertain. CDR3: CASSLAPNQPQHF. The CDR3 DNA reads TGCGCCAGCAGCTTGGCCCCGAATCAGCCCCAGCATTTT. Full variable domain (missing parts from reference TRBV5-1 and TRBJ1-5): KAGVTQTPRYLIKTRGQQVTLSCSPISGHRSVSWYQQTPGQGLQFLFEYFSETQRNKGNFPGRFSGRQFSNSRSEMNVSTLELGDSALYLCASSLAPNQPQHFGDGTRLSIL.